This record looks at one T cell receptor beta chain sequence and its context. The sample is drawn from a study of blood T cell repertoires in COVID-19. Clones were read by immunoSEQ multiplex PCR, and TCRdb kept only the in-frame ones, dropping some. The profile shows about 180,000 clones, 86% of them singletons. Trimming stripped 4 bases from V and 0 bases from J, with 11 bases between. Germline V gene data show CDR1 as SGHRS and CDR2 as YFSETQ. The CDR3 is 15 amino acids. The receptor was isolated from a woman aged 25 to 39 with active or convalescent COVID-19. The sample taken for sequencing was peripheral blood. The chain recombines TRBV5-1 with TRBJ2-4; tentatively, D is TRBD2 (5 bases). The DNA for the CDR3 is TGCGCCAGCAGCGAGGACTTCCTAGCCAAAAACATTCAGTACTTC. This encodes CASSEDFLAKNIQYF. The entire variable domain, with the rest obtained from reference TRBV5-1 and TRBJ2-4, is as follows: KAGVTQTPRYLIKTRGQQVTLSCSPISGHRSVSWYQQTPGQGLQFLFEYFSETQRNKGNFPGRFSGRQFSNSRSEMNVSTLELGDSALYLCASSEDFLAKNIQYFGAGTRLSVL.